This T cell receptor beta chain was documented in a study of monozygotic twins with inflammatory bowel disease. TCRdb re-called the 5' RACE reads and gives one entry per CDR3 protein, without DNA. The sample table includes some 440,000 distinct CDR3 sequences. The CDR3 has 14 amino acids. This clonotype was sampled from a human donor with ulcerative colitis or Crohn's disease, or a healthy co-twin of an affected twin (not recorded which). Sequencing used blood. V is TRBV12-3 or TRBV12-4 and J is TRBJ1-1. The CDR3 loop is CASSLTIRTAEAFF.